This TCR beta chain was obtained from a study of a mutant IDH1 vaccine in newly diagnosed glioma. Study context: Patients had eight vaccinations, in weeks 1, 3, 5, 7, 11, 15, 19 and 23. Prior therapy was radiotherapy, temozolomide, or both; most received both.

Study outcomes and limitations: The vaccine induced immune responses, and these occurred in approximately 93% of patients.

A word on this clone: Its antigen is unknown.

Noted time point: week 5, during vaccination. Doses comprised 300 ug of mutant IDH1 20-mer peptide each, plus topical imiquimod. Donors had new IDH1-mutant astrocytomas of WHO grade 3 or 4 (ATRX-lost). The trim removed 1 base at V and 2 bases at J, leaving 3 bases unmatched. Germline V gene lookup returns CDR1 MGHDK and CDR2 SYGVNS. The CDR3 extends over 15 amino acids. Libraries were prepared by immunoSEQ multiplex PCR; TCRdb keeps only in-frame clonotypes and omits some of them. Found here are around 50,000 clones, about 90% of them singletons; the top ten hold about 4.2%. This TCR derives from a woman between 40 and 50 years old with glioma. The chain recombines TRBV25-1 with TRBJ2-3; 7 nucleotides agree with TRBD2. This material consisted of PBMCs, taken from a glioma patient whose treatment included an IDH1 peptide vaccine. CDR3: CASSEFAGVTDTQYF. The CDR3 coding sequence is TGTGCCAGCAGTGAATTTGCGGGGGTCACAGATACGCAGTATTTT.